This T cell receptor beta chain was found in a study of cytomegalovirus exposure and HLA in healthy donors. Study-wide background: HLA-typed donors were the source of about 85 million unique TCRs held in an early data release.

This CDR3 is built from 14 residues. Germline V gene data show CDR1 as MNHEY and CDR2 as SVGAGI. Trimming stripped 6 bases from V and 1 base from J, with 9 bases between. Primers for the PCR totalled 60 Vbeta and 13 Jbeta. Profiled with immunoSEQ multiplex PCR; TCRdb holds only in-frame clones, not every one. The listing contains tens of thousands of clones. Regarding the study as a whole: Within the data, a cluster of highly shared sequence variants was likely a sequencing artifact. Indistinguishable V segments such as TRBV6-2 and TRBV6-3 were excluded.

Comment on this clone: Its antigen remains unknown.

The J gene is TRBJ1-4, the V gene TRBV6-5; D unresolved. The TCR comes from a man aged 45-60 years in good health and CMV-seropositive. Sequencing was performed on PBMCs. The CDR3 DNA sequence: TGTGCCAGCAGCACCAGTGGAACTAATGAAAAACTGTTTTTT. Amino acid sequence: CASSTSGTNEKLFF.